This paragraph covers one T cell receptor beta chain sequence. The target antigen is unknown. These data belong to a study of cytomegalovirus exposure and HLA in healthy donors. Study outcomes and limitations: According to a subsequent analysis, TCR clusters from the first cohort were inclined to appear together in the roughly 130 validation repertoires.

Trimming left V 6 bases short and J 5 bases short, with 16 bases between. Germline V gene sequence: CDR1 MGHDK, CDR2 SYGVNS. This CDR3 spans 14 amino acids. TCRdb's table, derived via immunoSEQ multiplex PCR, lists solely in-frame clones and lacks some. Of roughly 280,000 clones in the sample, 86% were seen once. The sample comprised PBMCs. This TCR came from a woman aged 18-29 years in good health and CMV-seronegative. The chain carries TRBV25-1 and TRBJ1-1, with D perhaps matching TRBD1 (6 bases). Here the CDR3 DNA reads TGTGCCAGCAGGGGGTTCACAGGGCAAACTGAAGCTTTCTTT. Protein product: CASRGFTGQTEAFF.